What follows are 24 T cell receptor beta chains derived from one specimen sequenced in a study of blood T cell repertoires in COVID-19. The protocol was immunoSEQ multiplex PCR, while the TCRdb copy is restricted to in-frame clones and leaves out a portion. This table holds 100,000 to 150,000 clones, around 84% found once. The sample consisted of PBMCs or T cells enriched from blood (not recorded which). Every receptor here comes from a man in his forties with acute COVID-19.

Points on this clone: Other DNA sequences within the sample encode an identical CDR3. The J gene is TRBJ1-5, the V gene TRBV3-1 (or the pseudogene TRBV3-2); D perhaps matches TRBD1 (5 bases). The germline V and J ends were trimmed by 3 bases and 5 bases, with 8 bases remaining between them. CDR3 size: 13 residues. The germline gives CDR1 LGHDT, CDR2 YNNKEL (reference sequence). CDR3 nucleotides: TGTGCCAGCAGCCAGCAGGGTGATCAGCCCCAGCATTTT. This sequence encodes CASSQQGDQPQHF.

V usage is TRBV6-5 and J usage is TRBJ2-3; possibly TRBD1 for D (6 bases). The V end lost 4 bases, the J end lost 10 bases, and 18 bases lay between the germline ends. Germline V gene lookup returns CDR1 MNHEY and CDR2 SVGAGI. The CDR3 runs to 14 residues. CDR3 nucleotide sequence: TGTGCCAGCAGTTGGACAGAGAAGGTCTTGGCGCAGTATTTT. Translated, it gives CASSWTEKVLAQYF.

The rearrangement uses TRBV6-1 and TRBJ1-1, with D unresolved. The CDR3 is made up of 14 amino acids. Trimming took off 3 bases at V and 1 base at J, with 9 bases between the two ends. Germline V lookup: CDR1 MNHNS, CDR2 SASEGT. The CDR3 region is CASSDERRNTEAFF. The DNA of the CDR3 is TGTGCCAGCAGTGATGAGCGAAGGAACACTGAAGCTTTCTTT.

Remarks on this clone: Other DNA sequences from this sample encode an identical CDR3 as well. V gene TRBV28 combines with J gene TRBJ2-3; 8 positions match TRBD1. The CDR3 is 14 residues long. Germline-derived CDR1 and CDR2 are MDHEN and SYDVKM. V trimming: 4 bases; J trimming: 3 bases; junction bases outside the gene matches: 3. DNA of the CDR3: TGTGCCAGCAGTTCAGGACAGGGAACAGATACGCAGTATTTT. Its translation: CASSSGQGTDTQYF.

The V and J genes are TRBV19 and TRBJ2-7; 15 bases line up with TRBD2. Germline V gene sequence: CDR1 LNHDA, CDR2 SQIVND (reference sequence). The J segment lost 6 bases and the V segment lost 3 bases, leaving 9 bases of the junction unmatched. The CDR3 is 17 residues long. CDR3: CASSIRTSGGARGEQYF. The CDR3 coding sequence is TGTGCCAGTAGTATCCGGACTAGCGGGGGGGCCCGCGGCGAGCAGTACTTC.

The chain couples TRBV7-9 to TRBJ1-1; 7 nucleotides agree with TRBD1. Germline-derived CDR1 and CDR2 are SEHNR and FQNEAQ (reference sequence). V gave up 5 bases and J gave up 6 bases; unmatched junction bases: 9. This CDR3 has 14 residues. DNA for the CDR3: TGTGCCAGCAGCCCCCGGGAACAGGGGTCTGAAGCTTTCTTT. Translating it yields CASSPREQGSEAFF.

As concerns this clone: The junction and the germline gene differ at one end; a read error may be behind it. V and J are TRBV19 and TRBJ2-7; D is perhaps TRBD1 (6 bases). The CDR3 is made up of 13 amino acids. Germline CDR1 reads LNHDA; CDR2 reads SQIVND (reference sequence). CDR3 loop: CASSLDRSDEQYF. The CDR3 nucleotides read TGTGCCAGTAGTTTAGACAGGTCGGACGAGCAGTACTTC.

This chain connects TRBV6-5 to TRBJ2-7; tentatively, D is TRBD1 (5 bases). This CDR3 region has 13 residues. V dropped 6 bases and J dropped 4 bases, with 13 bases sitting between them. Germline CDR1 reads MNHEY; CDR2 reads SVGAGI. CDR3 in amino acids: CASRTQGGYEQYF. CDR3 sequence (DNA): TGTGCCAGCAGAACGCAGGGTGGTTACGAGCAGTACTTC.

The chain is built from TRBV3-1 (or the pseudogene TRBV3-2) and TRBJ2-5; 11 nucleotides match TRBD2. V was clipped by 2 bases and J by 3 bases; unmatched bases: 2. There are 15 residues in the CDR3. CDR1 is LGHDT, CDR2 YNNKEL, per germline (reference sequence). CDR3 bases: TGTGCCAGCAGCCAATTTAGCGGGGGGGAAGAGACCCAGTACTTC. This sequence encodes CASSQFSGGEETQYF.

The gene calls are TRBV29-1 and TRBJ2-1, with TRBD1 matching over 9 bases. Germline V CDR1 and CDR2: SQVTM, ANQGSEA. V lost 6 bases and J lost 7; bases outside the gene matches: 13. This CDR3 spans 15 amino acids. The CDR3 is CSVGTRDRAGNEQFF. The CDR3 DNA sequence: TGCAGCGTCGGTACCCGGGACAGGGCGGGGAATGAGCAGTTCTTC.

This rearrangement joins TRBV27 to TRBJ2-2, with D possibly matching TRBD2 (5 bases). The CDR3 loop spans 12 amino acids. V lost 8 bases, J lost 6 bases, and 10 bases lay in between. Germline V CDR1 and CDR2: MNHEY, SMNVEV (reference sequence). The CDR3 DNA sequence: TGTGCCAGCTCCCGGGGATCCGGGGAGCTGTTTTTT. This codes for CASSRGSGELFF.

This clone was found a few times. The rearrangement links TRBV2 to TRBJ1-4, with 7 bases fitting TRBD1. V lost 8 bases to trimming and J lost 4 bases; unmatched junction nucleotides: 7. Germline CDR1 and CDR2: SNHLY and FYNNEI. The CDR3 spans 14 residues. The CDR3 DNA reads TGTGCCAGCTCTCACGGACAGGTTAATGAAAAACTGTTTTTT. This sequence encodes CASSHGQVNEKLFF.

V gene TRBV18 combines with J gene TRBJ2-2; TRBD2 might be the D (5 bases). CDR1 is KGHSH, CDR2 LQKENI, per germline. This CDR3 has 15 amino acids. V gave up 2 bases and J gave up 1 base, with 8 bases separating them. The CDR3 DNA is TGTGCCAGCTCACCAATACGGGAGAACACCGGGGAGCTGTTTTTT. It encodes CASSPIRENTGELFF.

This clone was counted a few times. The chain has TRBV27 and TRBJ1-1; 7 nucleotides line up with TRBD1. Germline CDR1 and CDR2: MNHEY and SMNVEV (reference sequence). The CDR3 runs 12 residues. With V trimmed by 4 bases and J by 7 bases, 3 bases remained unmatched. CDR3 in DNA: TGTGCCAGCAGTTCCGGGACAGTTGAAGCTTTCTTT. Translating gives CASSSGTVEAFF.

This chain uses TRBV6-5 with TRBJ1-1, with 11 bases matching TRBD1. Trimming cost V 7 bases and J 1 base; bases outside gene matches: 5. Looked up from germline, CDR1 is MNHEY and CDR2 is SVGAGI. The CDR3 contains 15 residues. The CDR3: CASTSGTGGNTEAFF. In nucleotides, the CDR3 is TGTGCCAGCACTTCTGGGACAGGGGGGAACACTGAAGCTTTCTTT.

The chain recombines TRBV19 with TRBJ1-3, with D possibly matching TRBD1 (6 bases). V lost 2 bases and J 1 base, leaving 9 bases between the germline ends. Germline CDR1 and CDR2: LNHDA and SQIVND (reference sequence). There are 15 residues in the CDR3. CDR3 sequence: CASSIQGTSGNTIYF. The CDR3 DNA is TGTGCCAGTAGTATACAGGGGACGTCTGGAAACACCATATATTTT.

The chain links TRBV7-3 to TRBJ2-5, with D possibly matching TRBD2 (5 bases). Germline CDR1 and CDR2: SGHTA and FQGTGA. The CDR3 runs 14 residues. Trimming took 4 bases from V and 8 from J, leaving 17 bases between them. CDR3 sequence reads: CASSSTGIQYTQYF. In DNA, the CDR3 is TGTGCCAGCAGCTCTACCGGGATCCAGTACACCCAGTACTTC.

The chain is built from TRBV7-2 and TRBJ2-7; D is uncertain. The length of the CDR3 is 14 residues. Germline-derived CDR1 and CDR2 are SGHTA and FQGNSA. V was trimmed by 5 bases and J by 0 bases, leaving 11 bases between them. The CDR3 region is CASSPRLDSYEQYF. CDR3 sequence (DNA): TGTGCCAGCAGCCCCCGACTGGACTCCTACGAGCAGTACTTC.

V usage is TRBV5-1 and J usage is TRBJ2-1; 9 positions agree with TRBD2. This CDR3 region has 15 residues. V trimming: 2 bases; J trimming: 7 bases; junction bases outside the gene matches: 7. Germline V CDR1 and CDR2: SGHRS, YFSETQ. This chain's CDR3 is CASSFRGGAENEQFF. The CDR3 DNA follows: TGCGCCAGCAGCTTTCGCGGGGGGGCCGAGAATGAGCAGTTCTTC.

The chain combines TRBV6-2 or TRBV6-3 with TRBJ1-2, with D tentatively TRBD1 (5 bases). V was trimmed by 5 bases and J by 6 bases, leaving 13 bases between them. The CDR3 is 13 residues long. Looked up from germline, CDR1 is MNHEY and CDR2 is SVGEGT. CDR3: CASSHARVDGYTF. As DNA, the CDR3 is TGTGCCAGCAGTCACGCCAGGGTTGATGGCTACACCTTC.

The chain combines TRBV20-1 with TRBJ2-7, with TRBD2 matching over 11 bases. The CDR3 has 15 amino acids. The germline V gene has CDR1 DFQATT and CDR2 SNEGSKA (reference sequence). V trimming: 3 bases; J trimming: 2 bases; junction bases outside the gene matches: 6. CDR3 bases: TGCAGTGCTAGTTTGGGACTAGCGGCCCCCTACGAGCAGTACTTC. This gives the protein CSASLGLAAPYEQYF.

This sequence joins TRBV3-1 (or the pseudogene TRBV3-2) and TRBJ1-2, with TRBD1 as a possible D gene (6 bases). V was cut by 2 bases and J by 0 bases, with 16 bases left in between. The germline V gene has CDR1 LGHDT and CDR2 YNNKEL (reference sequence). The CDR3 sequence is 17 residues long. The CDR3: CASSQSQGTHANYGYTF. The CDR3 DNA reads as TGTGCCAGCAGCCAATCCCAGGGGACCCACGCTAACTATGGCTACACCTTC.

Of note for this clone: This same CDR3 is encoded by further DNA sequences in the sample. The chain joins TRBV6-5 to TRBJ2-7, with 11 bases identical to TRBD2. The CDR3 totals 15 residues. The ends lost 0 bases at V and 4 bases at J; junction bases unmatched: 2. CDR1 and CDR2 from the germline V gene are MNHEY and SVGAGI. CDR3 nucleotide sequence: TGTGCCAGCAGTTACTCCGGGACTAGCGGTTACGAGCAGTACTTC. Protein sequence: CASSYSGTSGYEQYF.

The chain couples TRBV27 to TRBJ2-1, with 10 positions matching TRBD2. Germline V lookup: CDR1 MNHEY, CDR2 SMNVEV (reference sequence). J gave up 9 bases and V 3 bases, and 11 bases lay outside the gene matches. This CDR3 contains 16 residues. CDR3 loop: CASSLMLAGALGEQFF. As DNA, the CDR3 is TGTGCCAGCAGTTTGATGCTAGCGGGGGCTCTTGGTGAGCAGTTCTTC.